What follows is one T cell receptor beta chain and its context. Per the original methods: Estimated nucleated cell counts came from reference gene primer amplification. TCRdb's copy holds only in-frame clones and misses some; the assay was immunoSEQ multiplex PCR. V and J calls and clone size are copied from that table; D and trimming were computed from the DNA. The sample lists hundreds of thousands of clones, 83% occurring once. This specimen comes from a study of blood T cell repertoires in COVID-19. Study details: From the United States, Italy and Spain came samples of acute and convalescent COVID-19. T cells, B-cell-depleted T cells, or PBMCs supplied cDNA or gDNA.

Sequencing input: peripheral blood. The source is a woman aged 45-59 years who had recovered from COVID-19.

CDR3: CASSTGQGGMEAFF. The CDR3 DNA reads as TGTGCCAGCAGCACGGGACAGGGGGGAATGGAAGCTTTCTTT. V gene TRBV7-2 combines with J gene TRBJ1-1, with TRBD1 matching 11 bases. J gave up 8 bases and V 5 bases, and 7 bases lay outside the gene matches. Germline assignment: CDR1 SGHTA and CDR2 FQGNSA. The length of the CDR3 is 14 residues.